The 5 T cell receptor beta chains below all came from one sample that was sequenced in a study of T cells in Graves' hyperthyroidism and ophthalmopathy. Amplified regions were TCR beta CDR3 sequences from RNA transcripts. Primed by the HTBI set, a first-round RT-PCR was run on the TCR CDR3. TCRdb reprocessed the multiplex PCR reads via MiXCR and lists one record per CDR3 protein. The sample consists of fewer than 700,000 distinct CDR3 sequences, around 15% of them appearing once. The sequencing input was blood. These receptors were collected from a woman aged 25 to 39 with Graves' hyperthyroidism.

This sequence joins TRBV7-3 and TRBJ2-1, with TRBD2 identical over 7 bases. In germline, CDR1 is SGHTA, CDR2 FQGTGA. The CDR3 loop spans 16 amino acids. Germline trimming cut 0 bases from V and 8 bases from J; bases unmatched to any gene: 10. CDR3 in amino acids: CASSLTLAGDADEQFF. The DNA for the CDR3 is TGTGCCAGCAGCTTAACGTTGGCGGGAGATGCCGATGAGCAGTTCTTC.

In its sample, this clonotype was seen many times. J is TRBJ2-7 and V is TRBV20-1; the match to TRBD2 covers 8 bases. The J segment lost 3 bases and the V segment lost 3 bases, leaving 7 bases of the junction unmatched. Germline loops: CDR1 DFQATT, CDR2 SNEGSKA (reference sequence). CDR3 length equals 14 residues. CDR3 coding DNA: TGCAGTGCTAGCAACCGGGAGGGCCTCTACGAGCAGTACTTC. The encoded protein is CSASNREGLYEQYF.

This clonotype has ten or more counts. The chain joins TRBV7-3 to TRBJ2-3, with 10 bases fitting TRBD2. The ends lost 9 bases at V and 2 bases at J; junction bases unmatched: 8. This CDR3 spans 15 amino acids. Germline-derived CDR1 and CDR2 are SGHTA and FQGTGA. Here the CDR3 DNA reads TGTGCCAGTCAAAGAGCGGGAGGGGCCACAGATACGCAGTATTTT. Amino acids: CASQRAGGATDTQYF. The full variable domain, its missing parts supplied by reference TRBV7-3 and TRBJ2-3, is GAGVSQTPSNKVTEKGKYVELRCDPISGHTALYWYRQSLGQGPEFLIYFQGTGAADDSGLPNDRFFAVRPEGSVSTLKIQRTERGDSAVYLCASQRAGGATDTQYFGPGTRLTVL.

This clonotype was observed at least ten times. The V call is TRBV6-5, the J call TRBJ2-5; no firm D call. This CDR3 comprises 13 residues. V lost 2 bases and J 5 bases, leaving 9 bases between the germline ends. The V gene's germline CDR1 is MNHEY and CDR2 SVGAGI. CDR3 amino acids: CASSYVFLETQYF. The CDR3 DNA follows: TGTGCCAGCAGTTACGTTTTTTTGGAGACCCAGTACTTC.

This clonotype was counted only a few times. This rearrangement joins TRBV6-4 to TRBJ2-3; perhaps D is TRBD1 or TRBD2 (5 bases each). CDR3 length: 11 residues. Germline CDR1 reads MRHNA; CDR2 reads SNTAGT. Trimming stripped 10 bases from V and 7 bases from J, with 12 bases between. The DNA of the CDR3 is TGTGCCACCCGGGGCCGTAATACGCAGTATTTT. Its protein product is CATRGRNTQYF.